These 29 T cell receptor beta chains were all obtained from the same sample, sequenced in a study of pediatric ulcerative colitis. Clones were read by immunoSEQ multiplex PCR, and TCRdb kept only the in-frame ones, dropping some. The data hold 55,000 to 80,000 clones, with around four fifths observed a single time. The sample taken for sequencing was blood. These receptors all stem from a boy younger than 18 with moderate ulcerative colitis.

This clone was seen a few times. V and J are TRBV25-1 and TRBJ2-7, with D possibly matching TRBD2 (6 bases). Germline V gene lookup returns CDR1 MGHDK and CDR2 SYGVNS. Trimming stripped 2 bases from V and 0 bases from J, with 11 bases between. This CDR3 contains 15 residues. The CDR3 region has the DNA TGTGCCAGCAGTGAACGGAGGGAGAGCTCCTACGAGCAGTACTTC. It translates to CASSERRESSYEQYF.

This clone was counted only a few times. This chain links TRBV6-1 with TRBJ1-6; TRBD1 agrees at 8 bases. The V gene's germline CDR1 is MNHNS and CDR2 SASEGT. V was clipped by 4 bases and J by 10 bases; unmatched bases: 6. The CDR3 is made up of 14 amino acids. CDR3 DNA sequence: TGTGCCAGCAGTGGACAGGGGTCAGGGTCACCCCTCCACTTT. It encodes CASSGQGSGSPLHF.

J is TRBJ2-5 and V is TRBV11-2; either TRBD1 or TRBD2 may supply D (6 bases each). Trimming left V 0 bases short and J 5 bases short, with 13 bases between. CDR3 size: 15 residues. The germline V gene has CDR1 SGHAT and CDR2 FQNNGV. The CDR3 coding sequence is TGTGCCAGCAGCTTAGAGGGGGGCAGGTCGGAGACCCAGTACTTC. Translated, it gives CASSLEGGRSETQYF.

The genes are TRBV27 and TRBJ1-1, with 7 bases lining up with TRBD1. The CDR3 has 16 amino acids. The trim removed 3 bases at V and 4 bases at J, leaving 11 bases unmatched. Germline V gives CDR1 MNHEY, CDR2 SMNVEV (reference sequence). DNA for the CDR3: TGTGCCAGCAGTTTGAGGGGGCGCGGTTGGGGCACTGAAGCTTTCTTT. Translation: CASSLRGRGWGTEAFF.

V is TRBV10-3 and J is TRBJ1-2, with D possibly being TRBD1 (5 bases). The CDR3 consists of 15 residues. CDR1 and CDR2 from the germline V gene are ENHRY and SYGVKD. Trimming pared 3 bases from V and 4 bases from J, leaving 15 bases between. For the CDR3, the DNA is TGTGCCATCAGTGATGGGACGGCGGGCGTCTATGGCTACACCTTC. This encodes CAISDGTAGVYGYTF.

The chain links TRBV7-3 to TRBJ2-2, with D possibly TRBD1 on 5 matching bases. This CDR3 comprises 17 residues. V dropped 1 base and J dropped 2 bases, with 14 bases sitting between them. In germline, CDR1 is SGHTA, CDR2 FQGTGA. CDR3 sequence: CASSLNLMTVNTGELFF. CDR3 sequence (DNA): TGTGCCAGCAGCTTAAATCTTATGACAGTTAACACCGGGGAGCTGTTTTTT. The variable domain in full, with the rest retrieved from reference TRBV7-3 and TRBJ2-2, is GAGVSQTPSNKVTEKGKYVELRCDPISGHTALYWYRQSLGQGPEFLIYFQGTGAADDSGLPNDRFFAVRPEGSVSTLKIQRTERGDSAVYLCASSLNLMTVNTGELFFGEGSRLTVL.

Worth noting for this clone: Other DNA variants within this sample encode the same CDR3. The chain uses TRBV14 and TRBJ2-3, with D hard to call. Deletions cut 0 bases from V and 0 bases from J, with 7 bases between. The CDR3 consists of 15 residues. Germline lookup yields CDR1 SGHDN and CDR2 FVKESK. The DNA for the CDR3 is TGTGCCAGCAGCCAAGATTTATACAGCACAGATACGCAGTATTTT. This sequence encodes CASSQDLYSTDTQYF.

The chain employs TRBV18 and TRBJ1-3; no clear D gene. The CDR3 contains 17 residues. V lost 5 bases and J 0 bases, leaving 17 bases between the germline ends. CDR1 and CDR2 (germline): KGHSH, LQKENI. This chain's CDR3 is CASSAYSRQNSGNTIYF. CDR3 DNA sequence: TGTGCCAGCTCAGCCTACTCCCGGCAAAACTCTGGAAACACCATATATTTT. The complete variable domain, with remaining parts taken from reference TRBV18 and TRBJ1-3, reads NAGVMQNPRHLVRRRGQEARLRCSPMKGHSHVYWYRQLPEEGLKFMVYLQKENIIDESGMPKERFSAEFPKEGPSILRIQQVVRGDSAAYFCASSAYSRQNSGNTIYFGEGSWLTVV.

V gene TRBV6-1 combines with J gene TRBJ2-2; 9 nucleotides agree with TRBD1. Germline values: CDR1 MNHNS, CDR2 SASEGT. J gave up 5 bases and V 4 bases, and 5 bases lay outside the gene matches. The CDR3 loop spans 15 amino acids. The CDR3 bases are TGTGCCAGCAGTGCCGGGACAGGGAGTACCGGGGAGCTGTTTTTT. This encodes CASSAGTGSTGELFF.

V and J are TRBV19 and TRBJ2-6; D may be TRBD2 (6 bases). The CDR3 consists of 17 residues. V shed 3 bases and J shed 0 bases, with 12 bases lying between them. The germline V gene has CDR1 LNHDA and CDR2 SQIVND (reference sequence). The CDR3 coding sequence is TGTGCCAGTAGTATCTCGGTCGGGAGCTCTGGGGCCAACGTCCTGACTTTC. Protein sequence: CASSISVGSSGANVLTF.

This chain connects TRBV29-1 to TRBJ2-7, with 7 nucleotides matching TRBD2. The V segment lost 4 bases and the J segment 3 bases; nucleotides outside the gene matches: 9. The germline gives CDR1 SQVTM, CDR2 ANQGSEA. The CDR3 extends over 14 amino acids. The CDR3 DNA reads TGCAGCGTTGGTCAGCGGGGAGCCGACTACGAGCAGTACTTC. Its translation is CSVGQRGADYEQYF.

V gene TRBV2 combines with J gene TRBJ1-3, with 10 bases matching TRBD1. This CDR3 is 16 amino acids long. Losses at the gene ends were 3 bases for V and 7 bases for J; bases not matched to a gene: 9. Germline CDR1 is SNHLY and CDR2 is FYNNEI. The CDR3 nucleotides read TGTGCCAGCAGTGATGCCGGGACAGGGGCCCTTAACACCATATATTTT. It specifies CASSDAGTGALNTIYF.

The chain has TRBV18 and TRBJ1-3; unclear D gene. The CDR3 runs 16 residues. Germline loops: CDR1 KGHSH, CDR2 LQKENI. Trimming pared 2 bases from V and 0 bases from J, leaving 11 bases between. The DNA for the CDR3 is TGTGCCAGCTCACCAATGACCGACGACTCTGGAAACACCATATATTTT. Its translation is CASSPMTDDSGNTIYF.

CDR3: CASSKGLVTGELFF. For the CDR3, the DNA is TGTGCCAGCAGTAAGGGACTAGTTACCGGGGAGCTGTTTTTT. The chain is built from TRBV6-1 and TRBJ2-2, with 8 bases lining up with TRBD2. The CDR3 is made up of 14 amino acids. V gave up 5 bases and J gave up 5 bases; unmatched junction bases: 4. Germline CDR1 reads MNHNS; CDR2 reads SASEGT.

The chain employs TRBV14 and TRBJ1-2; TRBD1 agrees at 7 bases. CDR1 SGHDN and CDR2 FVKESK come from the germline V gene. After removal of 4 bases from V and 4 bases from J, the junction contained 9 bases not matched to a gene. This CDR3 contains 15 residues. CDR3 nucleotide sequence: TGTGCCAGCAGCCCTAGGGACAGCTTCGTCTATGGCTACACCTTC. Translation gives CASSPRDSFVYGYTF.

This clone was seen just once. V gene TRBV19 combines with J gene TRBJ1-1; D possibly corresponds to TRBD1 (6 bases). Germline assignment: CDR1 LNHDA and CDR2 SQIVND (reference sequence). CDR3 length equals 15 residues. V was clipped by 6 bases and J by 4 bases, with 18 bases between them. CDR3 coding DNA: TGTGCCAGTAGAGGGTCGGGGGCCAGGGGCACTGAAGCTTTCTTT. Translated, it gives CASRGSGARGTEAFF.

CDR3 coding DNA: TGTGCCAGCAGCATAACAGGGTGGACTGAAGCTTTCTTT. Its translation: CASSITGWTEAFF. This chain connects TRBV5-8 to TRBJ1-1; TRBD1 is a possible D gene (6 bases). The CDR3 contains 13 residues. Germline CDR1 is SGHTS and CDR2 is YDEGEE. V was clipped by 4 bases and J by 5 bases, with 12 bases between them.

V is TRBV19 and J is TRBJ2-7; 8 bases line up with TRBD1. The length of the CDR3 is 13 residues. The germline V gene encodes CDR1 LNHDA and CDR2 SQIVND (reference sequence). The junction had 7 bases not matched to a gene; V was cut back by 7 bases and J by 5 bases. CDR3 region: CASTRQGFDEQYF. CDR3 coding DNA: TGTGCCAGTACTAGACAGGGGTTCGACGAGCAGTACTTC.

This chain links TRBV10-3 with TRBJ2-7; 9 bases map to TRBD2. J lost 0 bases, V lost 4 bases, and 4 bases had no gene match. Germline CDR1 and CDR2: ENHRY and SYGVKD. This CDR3 has 15 amino acids. The CDR3 DNA is TGTGCCATCAGTGGGGCTAGCGGGGACTCCTACGAGCAGTACTTC. This translates into CAISGASGDSYEQYF.

V and J are TRBV18 and TRBJ2-7; D assignment may be TRBD1 or TRBD2 (5 bases each). The CDR3 contains 14 residues. The germline CDR1 and CDR2 sequences are KGHSH and LQKENI. V was trimmed by 3 bases and J by 2 bases, leaving 11 bases between them. The CDR3 spells CASSPLGTTYEQYF. The CDR3 bases are TGTGCCAGCTCACCCCTTGGGACGACCTACGAGCAGTACTTC. Filled out from reference TRBV18 and TRBJ2-7, the complete variable domain reads NAGVMQNPRHLVRRRGQEARLRCSPMKGHSHVYWYRQLPEEGLKFMVYLQKENIIDESGMPKERFSAEFPKEGPSILRIQQVVRGDSAAYFCASSPLGTTYEQYFGPGTRLTVT.

This chain links TRBV5-5 with TRBJ2-7; 9 positions match TRBD1. The CDR3 covers 15 residues. Germline lookup yields CDR1 SGHKS and CDR2 YYEKEE (reference sequence). Trimming took 0 bases from V and 4 from J; bases not matched to a gene: 5. CDR3 in DNA: TGTGCCAGCAGCTTGGCGGGACAGGGTGTGTACGAGCAGTACTTC. It codes for CASSLAGQGVYEQYF.

The chain uses TRBV5-6 and TRBJ2-3; a weak D match, TRBD2 (5 bases). The V end was cut by 1 base, the J end by 3 bases, with 18 bases between. Germline values: CDR1 SGHDT, CDR2 YYEEEE. The CDR3 has 17 residues. The CDR3 coding sequence is TGTGCCAGCAGCTTGTTAGGAGAGGGTGAAGGGACAGATACGCAGTATTTT. Translated: CASSLLGEGEGTDTQYF.

V usage is TRBV5-6 and J usage is TRBJ2-1, with D hard to call. There are 11 residues in the CDR3. Germline V gene sequence: CDR1 SGHDT, CDR2 YYEEEE. V was shortened by 2 bases and J by 7 bases, with 4 bases between the two germline ends. The CDR3 loop is CASSFGNEQFF. CDR3 sequence (DNA): TGTGCCAGCAGCTTCGGTAATGAGCAGTTCTTC.

The chain recombines TRBV14 with TRBJ2-3; D not resolved. V was pared by 1 base and J by 3 bases, with 11 bases between. Germline CDR1 SGHDN, CDR2 FVKESK. The CDR3 has 15 amino acids. CDR3 region: CASSQVTIRTDTQYF. The CDR3 DNA follows: TGTGCCAGCAGCCAAGTCACGATCAGAACAGATACGCAGTATTTT.

The V gene is TRBV5-1, the J gene TRBJ1-2, with 11 bases that match TRBD1. CDR3 length: 15 residues. Germline V gene sequence: CDR1 SGHRS, CDR2 YFSETQ. After removal of 4 bases from V and 4 bases from J, the junction contained 6 bases not matched to a gene. CDR3 bases: TGCGCCAGCAGCACTGGGACAGGGGGAAGCTATGGCTACACCTTC. Protein sequence: CASSTGTGGSYGYTF.

The chain has TRBV6-6 and TRBJ1-1; possibly TRBD1 for D (6 bases). V was trimmed by 7 bases and J by 7 bases, leaving 19 bases between them. Germline V gene lookup returns CDR1 MNHNY and CDR2 SVGAGI (reference sequence). The CDR3 covers 14 residues. This chain's CDR3 is CASITGSARLEAFF. The CDR3 nucleotides read TGTGCCAGCATCACAGGGTCAGCCCGCCTTGAAGCTTTCTTT.

The chain joins TRBV27 to TRBJ1-1; D is unresolved. The CDR3 runs 14 residues. The V gene's germline CDR1 is MNHEY and CDR2 SMNVEV (reference sequence). Deletions cut 5 bases from V and 4 bases from J, with 14 bases between. CDR3 amino acids: CASSPLRGGTEAFF. CDR3 nucleotides: TGTGCCAGCAGTCCCCTCCGGGGTGGCACTGAAGCTTTCTTT.

This clone was picked up one time. The chain uses TRBV29-1 and TRBJ1-2, with D tentatively TRBD1 (5 bases). V lost 3 bases and J 4 bases, leaving 15 bases between the germline ends. Germline V gene lookup returns CDR1 SQVTM and CDR2 ANQGSEA. This CDR3 comprises 14 residues. The chain's CDR3 is CSVDNGRALYGYTF. The CDR3 bases are TGCAGCGTTGATAACGGCAGGGCCCTCTATGGCTACACCTTC. Full variable domain (missing parts from reference TRBV29-1 and TRBJ1-2): SAVISQKPSRDICQRGTSLTIQCQVDSQVTMMFWYRQQPGQSLTLIATANQGSEATYESGFVIDKFPISRPNLTFSTLTVSNMSPEDSSIYLCSVDNGRALYGYTFGSGTRLTVV.

This clone was detected only a few times. The V and J genes are TRBV19 and TRBJ1-5; D is unresolved. This CDR3 comprises 13 residues. V gave up 4 bases and J gave up 3 bases, with 7 bases separating them. CDR1 and CDR2 from the germline V gene are LNHDA and SQIVND (reference sequence). CDR3 amino acids: CASSTDLNQPQHF. The CDR3 DNA reads TGTGCCAGTAGTACGGATCTCAATCAGCCCCAGCATTTT.